The 32 T cell receptor beta chains below come from one sample, sequenced in a study of CD8+CD57+ T cells in acquired aplastic anemia. Individuals selected for sequencing had exhibited CD8+CD57+ cell expansion on flow cytometry. The study profiled TCR beta VDJ and CDR3 using genomic DNA as template. TCRdb re-derived calls from the reads in MiXCR, one entry per CDR3 protein. The table shows around 200,000 distinct CDR3 sequences, with roughly 50% occurring only once. Sequences were obtained from sorted CD4+, CD8+, or CD8+CD57+ T cells (not recorded which) from PBMCs. The receptor set was obtained from a human donor with aplastic anemia.

This clonotype was detected many times. The chain has TRBV28 and TRBJ2-7; 8 positions match TRBD1. Germline lookup yields CDR1 MDHEN and CDR2 SYDVKM. The ends lost 3 bases at V and 2 bases at J; junction bases unmatched: 3. CDR3 size: 14 residues. The CDR3 is CASSLTGDPYEQYF. The CDR3 nucleotides are TGTGCCAGCAGTTTGACAGGGGACCCCTACGAGCAGTACTTC.

The sample holds one count of this clonotype. The gene calls are TRBV7-2 and TRBJ1-2; D is unclear. Germline-derived CDR1 and CDR2 are SGHTA and FQGNSA. The CDR3 totals 14 residues. Deletions cut 0 bases from V and 4 bases from J, with 9 bases between. In DNA form, the CDR3 reads TGTGCCAGCAGCTTAGCGCGAAGAACCTATGGCTACACCTTC. Translated, it gives CASSLARRTYGYTF.

The chain joins TRBV10-3 to TRBJ1-2; D ambiguous. The CDR3 spans 16 residues. In germline, CDR1 is ENHRY, CDR2 SYGVKD. The germline V and J ends were trimmed by 3 bases and 3 bases, with 17 bases remaining between them. The CDR3 loop reads CAISDPDTGLHYGYTF. The DNA of the CDR3 is TGTGCCATCAGTGATCCCGACACCGGTCTCCACTATGGCTACACCTTC.

This clonotype was found many times. The rearrangement uses TRBV24-1 and TRBJ2-1, with D tentatively TRBD2 (5 bases). The CDR3 consists of 16 residues. V shed 9 bases and J shed 5 bases, with 22 bases lying between them. The germline V gene has CDR1 KGHDR and CDR2 SFDVKD. The CDR3 DNA is TGTGCCACCTCAGACATAAGAAGAGGGATACACAATGAGCAGTTCTTC. Its protein product is CATSDIRRGIHNEQFF.

There are many counts of this clonotype. This chain links TRBV7-8 with TRBJ2-7; D is undetermined. CDR3 length equals 15 residues. With 0 bases removed from V and 4 bases from J, the gap between germline ends came to 13 bases. Germline CDR1 reads SGHVS; CDR2 reads FQNEAQ. CDR3: CASSLASSSVYEQYF. The DNA for the CDR3 is TGTGCCAGCAGCTTAGCGAGTTCCAGCGTATACGAGCAGTACTTC.

The chain carries TRBV6-1 and TRBJ1-2; possible D gene TRBD1, 6 bases. V was shortened by 5 bases and J by 5 bases, with 15 bases between the two germline ends. Germline CDR1 and CDR2: MNHNS and SASEGT. The CDR3 runs 14 residues. CDR3 loop: CASSRTTRGYGYTF. In nucleotides, the CDR3 is TGTGCCAGCAGTAGGACAACGAGGGGGTATGGCTACACCTTC.

This clonotype was counted many times. The V and J genes are TRBV6-1 and TRBJ1-2; D is perhaps TRBD1 (6 bases). V dropped 5 bases and J dropped 6 bases, with 19 bases sitting between them. The CDR3 is 15 residues long. Germline CDR1 MNHNS, CDR2 SASEGT. The CDR3 is CASSPDSPGIDGYTF. In nucleotides, the CDR3 is TGTGCCAGCAGTCCGGACAGCCCCGGCATCGATGGCTACACCTTC.

This clonotype was seen only a few times. The chain carries TRBV28 and TRBJ2-1; 10 nucleotides match TRBD2. This CDR3 has 13 amino acids. The trim removed 8 bases at V and 7 bases at J, leaving 5 bases unmatched. Germline CDR1 MDHEN, CDR2 SYDVKM. CDR3: CASSSGRGNEQFF. For the CDR3, the DNA is TGTGCCAGCTCGAGCGGGAGGGGTAATGAGCAGTTCTTC.

Details on this clonotype: The junction departs from the called germline gene at one end, perhaps through a read error. The gene calls are TRBV20-1 and TRBJ2-3, with a tentative D call TRBD2 (6 bases). The CDR3 sequence is 13 residues long. The germline gives CDR1 DFQATT, CDR2 SNEGSKA (reference sequence). CDR3 amino acids: CSASASSGDTQCF. The CDR3 DNA follows: TGTAGTGCTAGTGCCAGTTCGGGGGATACGCAGTGTTTT.

V gene TRBV7-9 combines with J gene TRBJ1-1, with 7 nucleotides matching TRBD1. V shed 4 bases, J shed 5 bases, and the junction held 4 bases outside the gene matches. This CDR3 has 13 residues. Germline-derived CDR1 and CDR2 are SEHNR and FQNEAQ (reference sequence). CDR3 in amino acids: CASSSQGETEAFF. CDR3 nucleotide sequence: TGTGCCAGCAGCTCCCAGGGGGAGACTGAAGCTTTCTTT.

This clonotype was detected ten times or more. One end of the junction is discordant with germline, which a read error may explain. The J gene is TRBJ2-7, the V gene TRBV10-3, with TRBD1 matching 9 bases. Germline lookup yields CDR1 ENHRY and CDR2 SYGVKD. The CDR3 extends over 14 amino acids. CDR3 loop: CATNRDRASSEQYF. DNA of the CDR3: TGTGCCACAAACCGGGACAGGGCTTCCTCCGAGCAGTACTTC.

This clonotype showed up just a few times. The J gene is TRBJ1-6, the V gene TRBV24-1, with a possible D match to TRBD1 (6 bases). The germline CDR1 and CDR2 sequences are KGHDR and SFDVKD. The CDR3 extends over 13 amino acids. Trimming stripped 4 bases from V and 8 bases from J, with 8 bases between. CDR3: CATSENRDSPLHF. The CDR3 bases are TGTGCCACCAGTGAGAACAGGGATTCACCCCTCCACTTT.

CDR3 sequence: CASASGWGAHQHF. For the CDR3, the DNA is TGTGCCAGCGCGTCCGGATGGGGTGCGCACCAGCATTTT. The chain links TRBV19 to TRBJ1-5; D is unclear. The germline V gene has CDR1 LNHDA and CDR2 SQIVND (reference sequence). The CDR3 has 13 residues. V was cut by 9 bases and J by 12 bases, with 21 bases left in between.

The chain combines TRBV2 with TRBJ2-7, with unresolved D. This CDR3 is built from 15 residues. Trimming pared 4 bases from V and 2 bases from J, leaving 15 bases between. CDR1 is SNHLY, CDR2 FYNNEI, per germline. CDR3 protein: CASSGSSGRAYEQYF. DNA for the CDR3: TGTGCCAGCAGTGGTAGTTCGGGCCGAGCCTACGAGCAGTACTTC.

In this sample, this clonotype turned up many times. The rearrangement joins TRBV14 to TRBJ2-1; 15 nucleotides match TRBD2. V shed 2 bases and J 9 bases; nucleotides not matched to a gene: 8. The germline V gene encodes CDR1 SGHDN and CDR2 FVKESK. This CDR3 is 17 amino acids long. CDR3 protein: CASSQTGLAGGPAEQFF. CDR3 coding DNA: TGTGCCAGCAGCCAAACCGGACTAGCGGGGGGGCCGGCTGAGCAGTTCTTC. The full variable domain, with the rest looked up from reference TRBV14 and TRBJ2-1, is EAGVTQFPSHSVIEKGQTVTLRCDPISGHDNLYWYRRVMGKEIKFLLHFVKESKQDESGMPNNRFLAERTGGTYSTLKVQPAELEDSGVYFCASSQTGLAGGPAEQFFGPGTRLTVL.

For this clonotype: The junction shows a germline mismatch at one end, possibly a read error. CDR3 coding DNA: TGTGCCAGCAGCCGCGGGCGAGGGGTCCAGAACTTT. Residues: CASSRGRGVQNF. This chain joins TRBV7-2 and TRBJ1-6; D is possibly TRBD1 (5 bases). Germline lookup yields CDR1 SGHTA and CDR2 FQGNSA. This CDR3 is 12 amino acids long.

This clonotype was detected a few times. The chain combines TRBV2 with TRBJ2-2; D is unresolved. The length of the CDR3 is 14 residues. V was pared by 8 bases and J by 3 bases, with 13 bases between. Germline CDR1 SNHLY, CDR2 FYNNEI. The CDR3 loop reads CASSPPGDTGELFF. The DNA of the CDR3 is TGTGCCAGCTCACCACCGGGCGACACCGGGGAGCTGTTTTTT. The whole variable domain, filled in from reference TRBV2 and TRBJ2-2, reads EPEVTQTPSHQVTQMGQEVILRCVPISNHLYFYWYRQILGQKVEFLVSFYNNEISEKSEIFDDQFSVERPDGSNFTLKIRSTKLEDSAMYFCASSPPGDTGELFFGEGSRLTVL.

Concerning this clonotype itself: The junction and the germline gene differ at one end; a read error may be behind it. The gene calls are TRBV2 and TRBJ2-3, with D perhaps matching TRBD1 (7 bases). Germline V gene lookup returns CDR1 SNHLY and CDR2 FYNNEI. This CDR3 comprises 15 residues. The CDR3 sequence is CASSERQGGTDTQYF. The CDR3 coding sequence is TGTGCCAGTAGTGAACGGCAGGGGGGTACAGATACGCAGTATTTT.

This clonotype came up many times. V usage is TRBV19 and J usage is TRBJ1-1, with D hard to call. Germline CDR1 is LNHDA and CDR2 is SQIVND (reference sequence). Trimming shortened V by 3 bases and J by 1 base, and 9 bases separated the two germline ends. The CDR3 has 14 residues. The CDR3 spells CASSMREGNTEAFF. In DNA, the CDR3 is TGTGCCAGTAGTATGCGGGAAGGGAACACTGAAGCTTTCTTT. Full variable domain (remainder filled in from reference TRBV19 and TRBJ1-1): DGGITQSPKYLFRKEGQNVTLSCEQNLNHDAMYWYRQDPGQGLRLIYYSQIVNDFQKGDIAEGYSVSREKKESFPLTVTSAQKNPTAFYLCASSMREGNTEAFFGQGTRLTVV.

The chain joins TRBV2 to TRBJ2-1; TRBD2 matches 8 bases. CDR3 length: 15 residues. The germline V gene has CDR1 SNHLY and CDR2 FYNNEI. V lost 2 bases and J lost 6; bases outside the gene matches: 6. In DNA, the CDR3 is TGTGCCAGCAGTGAAAATAGCGGGGTCCGCAATGAGCAGTTCTTC. It translates to CASSENSGVRNEQFF.

This clonotype was detected a few times. The rearrangement uses TRBV7-8 and TRBJ2-1, with no clear D. This CDR3 is built from 9 residues. Germline CDR1 reads SGHVS; CDR2 reads FQNEAQ. Trimming left V 6 bases short and J 7 bases short, with 1 base between. CDR3 coding DNA: TGTGCCAGCAGTAATGAGCAGTTCTTC. This gives the protein CASSNEQFF.

Only a few counts were recorded for this clonotype. The chain recombines TRBV18 with TRBJ1-1; D is possibly TRBD1 (5 bases). Germline V CDR1 and CDR2: KGHSH, LQKENI. The germline V and J ends were trimmed by 4 bases and 6 bases, with 15 bases remaining between them. This CDR3 has 14 residues. The CDR3 region has the DNA TGTGCCAGCTCACGCGGGGGAGGGGACGCTGAAGCTTTCTTT. This codes for CASSRGGGDAEAFF. Drawing the rest from reference TRBV18 and TRBJ1-1, the complete variable domain is NAGVMQNPRHLVRRRGQEARLRCSPMKGHSHVYWYRQLPEEGLKFMVYLQKENIIDESGMPKERFSAEFPKEGPSILRIQQVVRGDSAAYFCASSRGGGDAEAFFGQGTRLTVV.

Of note for this clonotype: The junction and the germline gene differ at one end; a read error may be behind it. The chain couples TRBV28 to TRBJ1-2, with 10 bases aligning to TRBD1. This CDR3 has 16 residues. Germline CDR1 reads MDHEN; CDR2 reads SYDVKM. In nucleotides, the CDR3 is TGTGCCAGCAGTATATTCCGAGACAGGGGGCTCGGCGGCTACGCCTTC. Translation gives CASSIFRDRGLGGYAF.

The gene calls are TRBV4-1 and TRBJ2-7; 8 nucleotides align to TRBD2. This CDR3 has 14 residues. In germline, CDR1 is MGHRA, CDR2 YSYEKL. The V gene end was trimmed by 6 bases and the J gene end by 6 bases; junction bases not matched to a gene: 10. The CDR3 is CASSPEGLVSEQYF. The CDR3 DNA follows: TGCGCCAGCAGTCCTGAGGGACTAGTTAGCGAGCAGTACTTC.

Details on this clonotype: This sequence may be a read error, since a much larger clone differs from it by one base. The CDR3 end shows no conserved phenylalanine or tryptophan, and so a read error is likely. The V and J genes are TRBV20-1 and TRBJ2-1; D ambiguous. Deletions cut 5 bases from V and 5 bases from J, with 13 bases between. The CDR3 consists of 13 residues. Germline-derived CDR1 and CDR2 are DFQATT and SNEGSKA (reference sequence). The CDR3 loop reads CSADLNFDNEQFL. The CDR3 DNA is TGCAGTGCTGACCTTAACTTTGACAATGAGCAGTTCCTC.

This clonotype occurred many times. The gene calls are TRBV7-3 and TRBJ1-1; D may be TRBD1 (6 bases). Germline V gene lookup returns CDR1 SGHTA and CDR2 FQGTGA. The CDR3 length is 17 residues. Trimming removed 2 bases at V and 2 bases at J, with 18 bases between. In DNA, the CDR3 is TGTGCCAGCAGCTTAGGGAGGGGGTCGCGGCTTAACACTGAAGCTTTCTTT. This gives the protein CASSLGRGSRLNTEAFF.

The rearrangement links TRBV7-2 to TRBJ1-2, with D unresolved. Germline loops: CDR1 SGHTA, CDR2 FQGNSA. Trimming left V 6 bases short and J 7 bases short, with 15 bases between. The CDR3 totals 13 residues. The CDR3 spells CASSNGIFGGYTF. The CDR3 DNA reads as TGTGCCAGCAGTAACGGGATCTTCGGTGGCTACACCTTC.

At least ten counts were recorded for this clonotype. The CDR3 DNA sequence: TGTGCCAGCAGCCCTACGAACTCTGGAAACACCATATATTTT. Amino acids: CASSPTNSGNTIYF. The rearrangement uses TRBV7-8 and TRBJ1-3; no clear D. Germline lookup yields CDR1 SGHVS and CDR2 FQNEAQ. The CDR3 is 14 amino acids. Trimming cost V 5 bases and J 0 bases, with 8 bases left between them.

The gene calls are TRBV6-1 and TRBJ1-6; D gene ambiguous. Germline V CDR1 and CDR2: MNHNS, SASEGT. This CDR3 is built from 15 residues. V lost 6 bases, J lost 3 bases, and 12 bases lay in between. CDR3 in DNA: TGTGCCAGCAGAGACCTCGACTTCTATAATTCACCCCTCCACTTT. Its translation is CASRDLDFYNSPLHF.

Remarks on this clonotype: The conserved phenylalanine or tryptophan normally closing the CDR3 is absent here, so this likely arose from a read error. V gene TRBV5-1 combines with J gene TRBJ1-1, with TRBD1 matching 8 bases. The V gene end was trimmed by 2 bases and the J gene end by 6 bases; junction bases not matched to a gene: 6. CDR1 is SGHRS and CDR2 is YFSETQ in the germline V gene. The CDR3 is 14 amino acids. CDR3 nucleotides: TGCGCCAGCAGCTTCACAGGGGGAGAGGCTGAAGCTTTCCTT. Translated: CASSFTGGEAEAFL.

The chain has TRBV12-5 and TRBJ2-1; no reliable D call. Deletions cut 8 bases from V and 0 bases from J, with 8 bases between. Germline V gives CDR1 LGHNT, CDR2 FRNRAP. The CDR3 contains 13 residues. This chain's CDR3 is CASSDFSYNEQFF. CDR3 in DNA: TGTGCTAGTTCGGATTTCTCCTACAATGAGCAGTTCTTC.

V usage is TRBV19 and J usage is TRBJ2-3; 7 bases align to TRBD2. There are 18 residues in the CDR3. Trimming at V came to 5 bases and at J to 2 bases, leaving 16 bases not matched to a gene. Germline CDR1 and CDR2: LNHDA and SQIVND (reference sequence). CDR3 in DNA: TGTGCCAGTAGTTTAATCCCCCTTACCGGGAGGAACACAGATACGCAGTATTTT. Translation: CASSLIPLTGRNTDTQYF.